This T cell receptor beta chain was profiled in a study of T-cell memory formation after mild COVID-19. Study-wide findings and caveats: Clones contracting across day 15 to 85 had a balanced CD4/CD8 profile; later expanding clones leaned CD4+. Certain responding clones were present in pre-infection memory, suggesting participation of cross-reactive memory.

Turning to this clonotype: Its antigen is unidentified.

From the 5' RACE reads, TCRdb called clonotypes with MiXCR, one entry per CDR3 protein. The sample includes 530,000 or so distinct CDR3 sequences, roughly 17% of them seen just once. Between the trimmed V and J ends, which lost 3 bases and 1 base, there was a span of 9 bases. Germline assignment: CDR1 MNHEY and CDR2 SMNVEV (reference sequence). This CDR3 has 14 amino acids. The TCR was taken from an adult woman who had mild COVID-19 (a few samples of this study predate the infection). Cell type and time point are not known. The sample consisted of PBMCs or a T cell subset sorted from them (not recorded which). V and J are TRBV27 and TRBJ1-1; the D gene is possibly TRBD1 (5 bases). CDR3 residues: CASSFYGTNTEAFF. For the CDR3, the DNA is TGTGCCAGCAGTTTCTACGGGACGAACACTGAAGCTTTCTTT.